This T cell receptor (beta chain) was found in a study of cytomegalovirus exposure and HLA in healthy donors. Primers included in the PCR were 60 Vbeta and 13 Jbeta primers. In the source study's methods: In a later analysis, 80 million or so unique TCR beta chains included roughly 11 million shared by two or more donors. Generated by immunoSEQ multiplex PCR, the TCRdb table keeps only in-frame clones and is missing some. Clone size and V and J calls were adopted from that table, with D and trimming inferred from the DNA. The profile shows about 120,000 clones, 70% to 85% of them singletons. The ends lost 8 bases at V and 4 bases at J; junction bases unmatched: 10. The CDR3 runs to 15 residues. CDR1 is MNHEY and CDR2 is SVGAGI in the germline V gene.

This TCR was recovered from a man aged 35 to 55 in good health and CMV-seropositive. The chain carries TRBV6-5 and TRBJ1-1, with 10 bases matching TRBD1. Sequencing was carried out using PBMCs. CDR3 in DNA: TGTGCCAGCTACCGGGACAGGGGTGTCGGCACTGAAGCTTTCTTT. Amino acids: CASYRDRGVGTEAFF.